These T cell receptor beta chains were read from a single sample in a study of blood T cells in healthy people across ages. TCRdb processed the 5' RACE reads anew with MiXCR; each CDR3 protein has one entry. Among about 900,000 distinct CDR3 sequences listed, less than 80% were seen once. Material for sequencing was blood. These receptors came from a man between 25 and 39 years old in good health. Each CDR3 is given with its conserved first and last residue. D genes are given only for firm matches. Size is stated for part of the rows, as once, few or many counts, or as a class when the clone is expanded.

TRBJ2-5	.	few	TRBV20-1	TGCAGTGCTAGAGATGGGGGTGGGGAGACCCAGTACTTC	CSARDGGGETQYF
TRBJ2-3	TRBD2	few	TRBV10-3	TGTGCCAGCGCGTCCGGGACTAGCGGGGGCCTCACAGATACGCAGTATTTT	CASASGTSGGLTDTQYF
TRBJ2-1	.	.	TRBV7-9	TGTGCCAGCAGCGCCCTGGGGGACCCTGACATTGCCTACAATGAGCAGTTCTTC	CASSALGDPDIAYNEQFF
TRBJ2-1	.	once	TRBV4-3	TGCGCCAGCAGCCAATTCTACCCAGGGACTTCCTACGAGCAGTTCTTC	CASSQFYPGTSYEQFF
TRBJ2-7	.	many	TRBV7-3	TGTGCCAGCAGCCTTAGGGGGAACGAGCAGTACTTC	CASSLRGNEQYF
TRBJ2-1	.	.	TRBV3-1	TGTGCCAGCAGCGATAGCCTTACCTCCTACAATGAGCAGTTCTTC	CASSDSLTSYNEQFF
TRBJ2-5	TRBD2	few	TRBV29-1	TGCAGCGTTCTGGGTAGCGGGGGGACGCGGGAGACCCAGTACTTC	CSVLGSGGTRETQYF
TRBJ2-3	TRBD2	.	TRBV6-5	TGTGCCAGCAGTTACGGTCCGACTAGCGGATCTCAGGATACGCAGTATTTT	CASSYGPTSGSQDTQYF
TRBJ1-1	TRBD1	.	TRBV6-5	TGTGCCAGCAGTTACTCGAACAGGGGAGGCACTGAAGCTTTCTTT	CASSYSNRGGTEAFF
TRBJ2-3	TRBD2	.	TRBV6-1	TGTGCCAGCAGTGCGGGACTAGCGGGGGGGCCCTCCGATACGCAGTATTTT	CASSAGLAGGPSDTQYF
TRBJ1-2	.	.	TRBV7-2	TGTGCCAGCAGCTTGCAGATGACAGGATCCAGGGGCTACACCTTC	CASSLQMTGSRGYTF
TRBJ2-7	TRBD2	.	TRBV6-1	TGTGCCATAGGGCGGGGGGGCCTCTCCTACAATGAGCAGTACTTC	CAIGRGGLSYNEQYF
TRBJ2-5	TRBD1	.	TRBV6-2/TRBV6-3	TGTGCCAGCAGTTACCCGACAGGGTCCCCAGAGGCCCAGTACTTC	CASSYPTGSPEAQYF
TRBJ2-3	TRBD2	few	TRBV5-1	TGCGCCAGCAGTGCTGGGACTAGCGGGGGACCCACAGATACGCAGTATTTT	CASSAGTSGGPTDTQYF
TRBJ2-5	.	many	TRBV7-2	TGTGCCAGCAGCTCCCAAAGGGAGACCCAGTACTTC	CASSSQRETQYF
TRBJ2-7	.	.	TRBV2	TGTGCCAGCAGGTACCGGGACTCCTCCGAGCAGTACTTC	CASRYRDSSEQYF
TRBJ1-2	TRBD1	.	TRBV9	TGTGCCAGCAACCGCCTGGGACAGGGGAATGGCTACACCTTC	CASNRLGQGNGYTF
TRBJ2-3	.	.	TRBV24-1	TGTGCCACCAGTCAACCCGGAGTCGACACGCAGTATTTT	CATSQPGVDTQYF
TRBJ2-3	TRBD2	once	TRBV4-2	TGTGCCAGCAGCCAAGAACTCGCGGGGGATCCAGATACGCAGTATTTT	CASSQELAGDPDTQYF
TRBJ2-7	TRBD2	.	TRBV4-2	TGTGCCAGCAGCCAAGATTTACAGCGGGGGGTCTCCTACGAGCAGTACTTC	CASSQDLQRGVSYEQYF
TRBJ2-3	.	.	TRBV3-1	TGTGCCAGCAGCCAAGAGGGTACGGGGTCGCAGTATTTT	CASSQEGTGSQYF
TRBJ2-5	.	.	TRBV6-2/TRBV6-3	TGTGCCAGCAGCTCCGGGGGAGCGTACCAAGAGACCCAGTACTTC	CASSSGGAYQETQYF
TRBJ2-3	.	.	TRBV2	TGTGCCAGCGTGGGGGTCCTCTCAGATACGCAGTATTTT	CASVGVLSDTQYF
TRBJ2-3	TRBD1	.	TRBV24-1	TGTGCCACCAGCCGGGACAGGGCTGGGGATACGCAGTATTTT	CATSRDRAGDTQYF
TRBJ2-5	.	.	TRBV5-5	TGTGCCAGCAGCTTGGAGGGGACTCCCCAAGAGACCCAGTACTTC	CASSLEGTPQETQYF
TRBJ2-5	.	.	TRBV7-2	TGTGCCAGCAGCACGGGTCAGGTGTATGGGGAGACCCAGTACTTC	CASSTGQVYGETQYF
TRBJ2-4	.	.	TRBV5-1	TGCGCCAGCAGCTTGAATGGCGGAGGGGCCTCGGTGCAGTACTTC	CASSLNGGGASVQYF
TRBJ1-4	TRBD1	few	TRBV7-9	TGTGCCAGCAGCCCGGGACAGGGGGCGCGACTAGAAAAACTGTTTTTT	CASSPGQGARLEKLFF
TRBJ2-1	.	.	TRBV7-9	TGTGCCTCAGAGGGGAATGAGCAGTTCTTC	CASEGNEQFF
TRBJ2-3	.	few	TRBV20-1	TGCAGTGCCTTGGACAGAAATGGAGTTACGCAGTATTTT	CSALDRNGVTQYF
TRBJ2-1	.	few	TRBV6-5	TGTGCCAGCGCCGACCAGGGTGGGGGAGCCTACAATGAGCAGTTCTTC	CASADQGGGAYNEQFF
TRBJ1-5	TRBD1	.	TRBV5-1	TGCGCCAGCAGCCCGGGACAGGGGTCCAGTCAGCCCCAGCATTTT	CASSPGQGSSQPQHF
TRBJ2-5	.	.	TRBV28	TGTGCCAGCAGTTTTCCCGACGGATCTCAAGAGACCCAGTACTTC	CASSFPDGSQETQYF
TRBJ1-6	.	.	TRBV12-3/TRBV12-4	TGTGCCAGCAGTCCGCGCGGGGGGGCTAATTCACCCCTCCACTTT	CASSPRGGANSPLHF
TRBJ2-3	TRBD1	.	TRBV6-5	TGTGCCAGCAGCGGACAGGGGGCAGCCCAAACTACGCAGTATTTT	CASSGQGAAQTTQYF
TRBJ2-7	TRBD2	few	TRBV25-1	TGTGCCAGCAGTAGCCAAGCGGGGGGCCGCTCCTACGAGCAGTACTTC	CASSSQAGGRSYEQYF
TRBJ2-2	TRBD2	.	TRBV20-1	TGCAGTGCTAGAAAACCCGGGACTAGCCACACCGGGGAGCTGTTTTTT	CSARKPGTSHTGELFF
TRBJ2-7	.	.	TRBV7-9	TGTGCCAACAGCCAAATTTCCTACGAGCAGTACTTC	CANSQISYEQYF
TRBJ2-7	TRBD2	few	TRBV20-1	TGCAGTGCCCGGGGGGGTGGCGTTTACGAGCAGTACTTC	CSARGGGVYEQYF
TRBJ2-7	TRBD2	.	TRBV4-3	TGCGCCAGCAGCCAAGCAAGCGGGGCCCACTTTCCTATCCTCAATGAGCAGTACTTC	CASSQASGAHFPILNEQYF
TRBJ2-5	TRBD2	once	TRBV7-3	TGTGCCAGCAGCTCGTTCGGACTAGCGGAAGAGACCCAGTACTTC	CASSSFGLAEETQYF
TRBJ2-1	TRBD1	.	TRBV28	TGTGCCAGCAGCTGGACAGGCCACTACTACGAGCAGTTCTTC	CASSWTGHYYEQFF
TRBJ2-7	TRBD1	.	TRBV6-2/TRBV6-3	TGTGCCAGCAGTTACCGACAGGGACAAACCTACGAGCAGTACTTC	CASSYRQGQTYEQYF
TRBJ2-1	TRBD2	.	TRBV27	TGTGCCAGCAGTTTTTATTCGGCGGGGGGGCCCTACAATGAGCAGTTCTTC	CASSFYSAGGPYNEQFF
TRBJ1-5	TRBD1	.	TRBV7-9	TGTGCCAGCAGCTTAGGGACAGGGGGCGATTTTTCGCGTCAGCCCCAGCATTTT	CASSLGTGGDFSRQPQHF
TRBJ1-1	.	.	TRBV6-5	TGTGCCAGCAGTTACCGGGCCCTCCACCCTGAAGCTTTCTTT	CASSYRALHPEAFF
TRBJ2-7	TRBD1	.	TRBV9	TGTGCCAGCAGCGACGGATGGGACAGGTTAACCTACGAGCAGTACTTC	CASSDGWDRLTYEQYF
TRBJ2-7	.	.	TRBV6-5	TGTGCCAGCAGTTCCACGGTAGGGATAAAATCCTACGAGCAGTACTTC	CASSSTVGIKSYEQYF
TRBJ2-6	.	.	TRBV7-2	TGTGCCAGCAGTCCGACCTCTGGCTCTGGGGCCAACGTCCTGACTTTC	CASSPTSGSGANVLTF
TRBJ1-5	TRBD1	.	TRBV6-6	TGTGCCAGCTCGGGACAGCTGAATCAGCCCCAGCATTTT	CASSGQLNQPQHF
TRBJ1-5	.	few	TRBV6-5	TGTGCCAGCAGCACAGGTGATACGCAGCCCCAGCATTTT	CASSTGDTQPQHF
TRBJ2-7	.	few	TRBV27	TGTGCCAGCCGAGGGTTTAGTTCCTACGAGCAGTACTTC	CASRGFSSYEQYF
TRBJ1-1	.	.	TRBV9	TGTGCCAGCAGCGTAGCTCTGGGCACTGAAGCTTTCTTT	CASSVALGTEAFF
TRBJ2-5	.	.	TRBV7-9	TGTGCCAGCAGCCGTCCAACCGGGACAATGGAGACCCAGTACTTC	CASSRPTGTMETQYF
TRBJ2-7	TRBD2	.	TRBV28	TGTGCCAGCAGTTTATCTCCGGGGACTACCTACGAGCAGTACTTC	CASSLSPGTTYEQYF
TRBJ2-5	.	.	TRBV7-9	TGTGCCAGCAGCTCAATAACTCACATGAACAATGAGCAGTACTTC	CASSSITHMNNEQYF
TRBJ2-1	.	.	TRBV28	TGTGCCAGCAGTTCCCATGGCGGGGCGGGTAATGAGCAGTTCTTC	CASSSHGGAGNEQFF
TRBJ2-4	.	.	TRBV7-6	TGTGCCAGCAGCTTGAGTGTGGTACCGGCGGGATTAGCCAAAAACATTCAGTACTTC	CASSLSVVPAGLAKNIQYF
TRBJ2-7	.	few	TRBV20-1	TGCAGTGCGGGGCCCGCAGCCGAGCAGTACTTC	CSAGPAAEQYF